This TCR beta chain came from a study of cytomegalovirus exposure and HLA in healthy donors. Study summary: One earlier analysis, a look at around 180 million T cells, found approximately 120 million unique TCR beta sequences.

This clone appeared a single time. Antigen: not known. Whole-study results and caveats: Accurate predictions that matched the HLA-A and HLA-B alleles of most subjects were reportedly made from TCR beta sequences. In a later analysis, a missense DCLRE1C variant was linked to TCR beta V- and J-gene trimming.

Germline-derived CDR1 and CDR2 are SGHRS and YFSETQ. Trimming stripped 7 bases from V and 0 bases from J, with 13 bases between. The length of the CDR3 is 15 residues. The PCR contained 60 Vbeta and 13 Jbeta primers. Libraries were prepared by immunoSEQ multiplex PCR; TCRdb keeps only in-frame clonotypes and omits some of them. This table holds about 130,000 clones, roughly 80% found once. Sequenced sample: PBMCs. This chain uses TRBV5-1 with TRBJ2-2; no clear D. The receptor was derived from a boy younger than 18 in good health and CMV-seronegative. The CDR3, as DNA: TGCGCCAGCCGCCCCTCACAGCCGAACACCGGGGAGCTGTTTTTT. This translates into CASRPSQPNTGELFF.